Following are 9 T cell receptor beta chains from one sample sequenced in a study of Graves' ophthalmopathy and Graves' hyperthyroidism. For repertoire sequencing, the TCR beta CDR3 regions were amplified from RNA transcripts. The library came from an HTBI-primed first-round RT-PCR and a second-round multiplex PCR. TCRdb called the multiplex PCR reads again in MiXCR, with one record for every CDR3 protein. The sample lists about 1.2 million distinct CDR3 sequences, less than 45% occurring once. Sequences were obtained from peripheral blood or thyroid tissue (not recorded which). These receptors were collected from an adult man with Graves' hyperthyroidism.

The chain carries TRBV29-1 and TRBJ1-1; 7 bases align to TRBD1. The CDR3 runs 14 residues. The V gene's germline CDR1 is SQVTM and CDR2 ANQGSEA. The V segment lost 8 bases and the J segment 1 base; nucleotides outside the gene matches: 10. CDR3 in amino acids: CSHRRDRGNTEAFF. The CDR3 region has the DNA TGCAGCCACCGACGGGACAGAGGGAACACTGAAGCTTTCTTT.

This chain joins TRBV5-8 and TRBJ1-6; 9 nucleotides match TRBD1. This CDR3 has 16 residues. CDR1 and CDR2 from the germline V gene are SGHTS and YDEGEE. Trimming took 3 bases from V and 8 from J; bases not matched to a gene: 9. DNA for the CDR3: TGTGCCAGCAGCTCCCCCACAGGGGGCTCGGATTCACCCCTCCACTTT. This codes for CASSSPTGGSDSPLHF.

Details on this clonotype: A clone one base away is much larger, so this may be a read error. The chain employs TRBV20-1 and TRBJ2-7; D ambiguous. The CDR3 runs to 13 residues. Germline CDR1 and CDR2: DFQATT and SNEGSKA (reference sequence). The germline V and J ends were trimmed by 6 bases and 2 bases, with 14 bases remaining between them. CDR3 sequence: CSARRRLTYEQYF. The CDR3 DNA is TGCAGTGCCCGTCGACGGCTAACCTACGAGCAGTACTTC.

This clonotype was detected ten times or more. The chain recombines TRBV19 with TRBJ1-1; no reliable D call. The germline V and J ends were trimmed by 3 bases and 6 bases, with 11 bases remaining between them. Germline V CDR1 and CDR2: LNHDA, SQIVND (reference sequence). The CDR3 consists of 13 residues. Here the CDR3 DNA reads TGTGCCAGTAGTATCGGACGAGATGCTGAAGCTTTCTTT. It encodes CASSIGRDAEAFF.

This clonotype was counted only a few times. This sequence joins TRBV27 and TRBJ1-2; D call uncertain. This CDR3 is 14 amino acids long. Trimming cost V 3 bases and J 8 bases, with 16 bases left between them. From germline, CDR1 is MNHEY and CDR2 SMNVEV (reference sequence). CDR3 sequence: CASSLVGELGGYTF. The CDR3 region has the DNA TGTGCCAGCAGTTTGGTCGGGGAACTAGGAGGCTACACCTTC.

This clonotype was detected only a few times. The chain links TRBV6-1 to TRBJ1-2; unclear D gene. The CDR3 covers 13 residues. V gave up 6 bases and J gave up 7 bases, with 15 bases separating them. Germline CDR1 is MNHNS and CDR2 is SASEGT. CDR3 coding DNA: TGTGCCAGCAGGGTGGCCACACTGAGTGGCTACACCTTC. This encodes CASRVATLSGYTF.

V is TRBV12-3 or TRBV12-4 and J is TRBJ2-7, with 8 bases aligning to TRBD1. The CDR3 is made up of 15 amino acids. V trimming: 6 bases; J trimming: 1 base; junction bases outside the gene matches: 8. The CDR3 loop is CASRPGQGMSYEQYF. The CDR3 bases are TGTGCCAGCAGGCCCGGACAGGGTATGTCCTACGAGCAGTACTTC.

This clonotype has a count of ten or more. The chain links TRBV15 to TRBJ1-4; D gene uncertain. The V end lost 0 bases, the J end lost 5 bases, and 10 bases lay between the germline ends. The CDR3 runs to 15 residues. CDR1 and CDR2 (germline): LNHNV, YYDKDF (reference sequence). The chain's CDR3 is CATSRDTATNEKLFF. CDR3 nucleotides: TGTGCCACCAGCAGAGATACTGCGACAAATGAAAAACTGTTTTTT.

About this clonotype itself: The junction departs from the called germline gene at one end, perhaps through a read error. The chain uses TRBV20-1 and TRBJ2-7; 8 bases are a match to TRBD1. Germline V CDR1 and CDR2: DFQATT, SNEGSKA (reference sequence). This CDR3 comprises 12 residues. The CDR3 sequence: CSASSGGYEQHF. The CDR3 region has the DNA TGCAGTGCTAGTTCAGGGGGCTACGAGCAGCACTTC.